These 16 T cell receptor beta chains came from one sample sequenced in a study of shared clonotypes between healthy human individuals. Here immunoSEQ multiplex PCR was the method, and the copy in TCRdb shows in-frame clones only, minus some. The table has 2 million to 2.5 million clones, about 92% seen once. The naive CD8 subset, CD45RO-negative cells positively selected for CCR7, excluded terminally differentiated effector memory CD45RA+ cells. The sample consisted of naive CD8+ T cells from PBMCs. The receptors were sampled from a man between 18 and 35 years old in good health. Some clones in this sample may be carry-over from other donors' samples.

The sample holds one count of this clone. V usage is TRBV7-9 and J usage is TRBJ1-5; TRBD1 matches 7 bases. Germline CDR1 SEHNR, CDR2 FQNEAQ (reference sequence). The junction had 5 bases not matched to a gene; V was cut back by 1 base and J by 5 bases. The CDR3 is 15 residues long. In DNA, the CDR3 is TGTGCCAGCAGCTTAGATGGGACAGAATATCAGCCCCAGCATTTT. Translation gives CASSLDGTEYQPQHF.

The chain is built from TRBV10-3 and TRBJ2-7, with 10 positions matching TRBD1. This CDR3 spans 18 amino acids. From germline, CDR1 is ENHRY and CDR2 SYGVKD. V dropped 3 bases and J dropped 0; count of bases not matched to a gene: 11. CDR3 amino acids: CAISDSGTGAIRSYEQYF. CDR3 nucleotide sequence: TGTGCCATCAGTGATTCCGGGACAGGGGCGATCCGCTCCTACGAGCAGTACTTC.

CDR3: CAWRATGGGNTEAFF. The CDR3 coding sequence is TGTGCCTGGCGGGCGACAGGGGGCGGGAACACTGAAGCTTTCTTT. The rearrangement links TRBV30 to TRBJ1-1, with 10 positions matching TRBD1. J lost 1 base, V lost 5 bases, and 7 bases had no gene match. Germline V CDR1 and CDR2: GTSNPN, SVGIG (reference sequence). CDR3 size: 15 residues.

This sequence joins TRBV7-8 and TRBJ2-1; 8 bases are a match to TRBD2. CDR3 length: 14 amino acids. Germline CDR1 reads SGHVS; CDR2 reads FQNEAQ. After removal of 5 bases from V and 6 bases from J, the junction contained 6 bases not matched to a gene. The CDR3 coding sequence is TGTGCCAGCAGCCCCAGCGGGAGAGGCAATGAGCAGTTCTTC. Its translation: CASSPSGRGNEQFF.

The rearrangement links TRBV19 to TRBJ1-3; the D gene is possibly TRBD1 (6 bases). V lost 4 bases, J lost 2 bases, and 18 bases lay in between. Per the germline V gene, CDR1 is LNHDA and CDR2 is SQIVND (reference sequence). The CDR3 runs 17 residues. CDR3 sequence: CASSRDRAGGPGNTIYF. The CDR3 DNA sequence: TGTGCCAGTAGTAGAGACCGGGCCGGGGGCCCTGGAAACACCATATATTTT.

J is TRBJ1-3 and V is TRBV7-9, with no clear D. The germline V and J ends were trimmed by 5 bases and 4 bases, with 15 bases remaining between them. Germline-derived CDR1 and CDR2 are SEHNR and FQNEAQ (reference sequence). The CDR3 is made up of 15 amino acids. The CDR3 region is CASSPSSVGGNTIYF. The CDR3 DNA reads TGTGCCAGCAGCCCGTCGTCGGTGGGCGGAAACACCATATATTTT.

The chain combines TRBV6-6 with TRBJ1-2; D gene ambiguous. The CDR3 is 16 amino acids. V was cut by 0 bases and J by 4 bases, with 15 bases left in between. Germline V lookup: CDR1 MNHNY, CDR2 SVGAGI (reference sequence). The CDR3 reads CASSYSARPLSYGYTF. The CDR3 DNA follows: TGTGCCAGCAGTTACTCGGCCAGGCCGCTGAGCTATGGCTACACCTTC.

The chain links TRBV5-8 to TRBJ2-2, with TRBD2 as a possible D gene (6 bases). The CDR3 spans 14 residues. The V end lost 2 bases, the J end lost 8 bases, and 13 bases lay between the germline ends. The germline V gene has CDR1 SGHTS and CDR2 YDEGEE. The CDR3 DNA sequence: TGTGCCAGCAGCTTACGTCGTGGAGGGGGGGAGCTGTTTTTT. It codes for CASSLRRGGGELFF.

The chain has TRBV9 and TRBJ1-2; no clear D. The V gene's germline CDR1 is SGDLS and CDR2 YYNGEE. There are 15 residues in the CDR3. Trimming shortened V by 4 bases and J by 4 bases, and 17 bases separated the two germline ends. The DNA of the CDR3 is TGTGCCAGCAGCACGGGAGCTAGGGCTGGCTATGGCTACACCTTC. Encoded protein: CASSTGARAGYGYTF. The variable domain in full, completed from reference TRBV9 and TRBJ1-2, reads DSGVTQTPKHLITATGQRVTLRCSPRSGDLSVYWYQQSLDQGLQFLIQYYNGEERAKGNILERFSAQQFPDLHSELNLSSLELGDSALYFCASSTGARAGYGYTFGSGTRLTVV.

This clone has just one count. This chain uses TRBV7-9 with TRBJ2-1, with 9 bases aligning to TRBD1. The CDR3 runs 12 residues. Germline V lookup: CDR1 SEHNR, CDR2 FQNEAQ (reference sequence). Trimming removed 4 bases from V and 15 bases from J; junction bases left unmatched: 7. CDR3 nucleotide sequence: TGTGCCAGCAGCTGGGGGACAGGGCAAATGTTCTTC. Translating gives CASSWGTGQMFF.

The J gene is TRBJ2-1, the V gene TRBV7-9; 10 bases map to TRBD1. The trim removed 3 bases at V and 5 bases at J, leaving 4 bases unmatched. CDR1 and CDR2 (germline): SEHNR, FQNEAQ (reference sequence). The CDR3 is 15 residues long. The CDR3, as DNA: TGTGCCAGCAGCTTTCCGGGACAGGGGAACAATGAGCAGTTCTTC. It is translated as CASSFPGQGNNEQFF.

CDR3 amino acids: CASSQDLTEYSGNTIYF. Here the CDR3 DNA reads TGCGCCAGCAGCCAAGATTTAACCGAGTACTCTGGAAACACCATATATTTT. The V and J genes are TRBV4-3 and TRBJ1-3; D is uncertain. Trimming cost V 0 bases and J 0 bases, with 12 bases left between them. CDR1 is LGHNA and CDR2 is YSLEER in the germline V gene. The CDR3 covers 17 residues.

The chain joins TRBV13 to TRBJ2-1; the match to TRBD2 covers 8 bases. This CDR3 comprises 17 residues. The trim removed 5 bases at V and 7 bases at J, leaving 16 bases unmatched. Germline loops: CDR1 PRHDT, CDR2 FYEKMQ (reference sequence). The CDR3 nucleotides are TGTGCCAGCAGCCGCGGGAGGTCCTACACTGAGGGGAATGAGCAGTTCTTC. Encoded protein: CASSRGRSYTEGNEQFF.

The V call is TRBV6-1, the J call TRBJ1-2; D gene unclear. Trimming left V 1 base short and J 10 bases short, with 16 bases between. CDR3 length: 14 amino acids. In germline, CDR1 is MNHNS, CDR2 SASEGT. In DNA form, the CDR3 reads TGTGCCAGCAGTGAAGTCGGTAAAGGCACGACCTACACCTTC. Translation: CASSEVGKGTTYTF.

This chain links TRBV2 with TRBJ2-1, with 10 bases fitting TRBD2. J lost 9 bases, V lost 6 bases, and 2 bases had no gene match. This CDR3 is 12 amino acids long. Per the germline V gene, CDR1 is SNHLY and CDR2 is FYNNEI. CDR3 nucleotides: TGTGCCAGCAGGCGACTAGCGGGTGAGCAGTTCTTC. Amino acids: CASRRLAGEQFF. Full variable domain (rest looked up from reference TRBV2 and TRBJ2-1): EPEVTQTPSHQVTQMGQEVILRCVPISNHLYFYWYRQILGQKVEFLVSFYNNEISEKSEIFDDQFSVERPDGSNFTLKIRSTKLEDSAMYFCASRRLAGEQFFGPGTRLTVL.

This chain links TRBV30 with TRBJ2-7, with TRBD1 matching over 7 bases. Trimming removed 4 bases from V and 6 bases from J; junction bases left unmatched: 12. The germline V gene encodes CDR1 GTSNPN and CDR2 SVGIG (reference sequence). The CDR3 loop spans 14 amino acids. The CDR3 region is CAWTVGGPLGEQYF. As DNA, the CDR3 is TGTGCCTGGACAGTAGGGGGCCCCCTAGGCGAGCAGTACTTC.